Sequencing of this T cell receptor beta chain was carried out in a study of CD8 T cells in Susac syndrome. An input of about 0.5 to 1 ug of RNA was subjected to reverse transcription using random hexamers. immunoSEQ multiplex PCR amplified TCR beta CDR3 across 54 Vbeta, 13 Jbeta. TCRdb reanalysed the immunoSEQ multiplex PCR reads using MiXCR and keeps one entry per CDR3 protein. The sample includes hundreds of thousands of distinct CDR3 sequences, 93% seen only once; the top ten take 0.065% to 0.08%. Germline V CDR1 and CDR2: MNHEY, SMNVEV (reference sequence). CDR3 length: 16 residues. J gave up 3 bases and V 4 bases, and 8 bases lay outside the gene matches.

The TCR comes from a human donor with multiple sclerosis. The chain employs TRBV27 and TRBJ1-5; 8 bases are a match to TRBD1. The sample consisted of CD4+ T cells from PBMCs. In DNA, the CDR3 is TGTGCCAGCAGTTCTCGCCGGACAGGGTTCAATCAGCCCCAGCATTTT. This encodes CASSSRRTGFNQPQHF.